This TCR beta chain emerged from a study of T cells in Graves' hyperthyroidism and ophthalmopathy. Study observations and caveats: Ophthalmopathy cases were set apart from stable hyperthyroidism by a 13 V-J model.

Worth noting for this clonotype: Its antigen remains unknown.

Researchers took RNA transcripts and amplified the TCR beta CDR3 regions from them. With the HTBI primer set, the TCR CDR3 went through a first round of RT-PCR. TCRdb itself ran the multiplex PCR reads through MiXCR, one entry per CDR3 protein. Of under 400,000 distinct CDR3 sequences listed, about 15% are singletons. Specimen: blood. The sequence was obtained from a woman in her late teens or twenties with Graves' hyperthyroidism that later progressed to Graves' ophthalmopathy.

The CDR3 coding sequence is TGTGCCAGCAGTGCGACGACAGGGGTAAATGAAAAACTGTTTTTT. This encodes CASSATTGVNEKLFF. The chain joins TRBV27 to TRBJ1-4; 8 nucleotides match TRBD1. Trimming cost V 5 bases and J 5 bases; bases outside gene matches: 7. This CDR3 contains 15 residues. CDR1 and CDR2 from the germline V gene are MNHEY and SMNVEV (reference sequence).